What follows are 10 T cell receptor beta chains derived from one specimen sequenced in a study of cytomegalovirus exposure and HLA in healthy donors. The PCR employed 60 Vbeta primers together with 13 Jbeta primers. The table came from immunoSEQ multiplex PCR; TCRdb's copy has only in-frame clones and leaves some out. The table has about 130,000 clones, 80% seen once. The sample comprised PBMCs. The receptors were gathered from a man aged 25 to 40 in good health.

This clone was counted between two and nine times. The chain has TRBV6-6 and TRBJ2-3, with D unresolved. Germline V CDR1 and CDR2: MNHNY, SVGAGI (reference sequence). The CDR3 is made up of 15 amino acids. Trimming stripped 2 bases from V and 1 base from J, with 10 bases between. CDR3 bases: TGTGCCAGCAGTTACCCATTTGGAGGCACAGATACGCAGTATTTT. It translates to CASSYPFGGTDTQYF.

This clone was observed once. This same CDR3 is encoded by further DNA sequences in the sample. The rearrangement uses TRBV4-3 and TRBJ2-7; TRBD2 matches at 9 bases. This CDR3 contains 15 residues. Per the germline V gene, CDR1 is LGHNA and CDR2 is YSLEER. J lost 1 base, V lost 1 base, and 2 bases had no gene match. CDR3 amino acids: CASSQGLAGSYEQYF. CDR3 nucleotides: TGCGCCAGCAGCCAAGGGCTAGCGGGGTCCTACGAGCAGTACTTC.

The chain is built from TRBV5-1 and TRBJ1-1, with 7 bases fitting TRBD1. The length of the CDR3 is 13 residues. Germline values: CDR1 SGHRS, CDR2 YFSETQ. After removal of 1 base from V and 9 bases from J, the junction contained 6 bases not matched to a gene. Here the CDR3 DNA reads TGCGCCAGCAGCTTGACTCAGACAGGGCAAGCTTTCTTT. It yields the protein CASSLTQTGQAFF. Full variable domain (rest looked up from reference TRBV5-1 and TRBJ1-1): KAGVTQTPRYLIKTRGQQVTLSCSPISGHRSVSWYQQTPGQGLQFLFEYFSETQRNKGNFPGRFSGRQFSNSRSEMNVSTLELGDSALYLCASSLTQTGQAFFGQGTRLTVV.

The chain is built from TRBV21-1 and TRBJ1-4; the listed D gene, TRBD1, was not tested against the DNA. TRBV21-1 is flagged as a pseudogene. The CDR3 has 19 amino acids. CDR3 sequence: CASSKQGGTGGRRDEKLFF. CDR3 nucleotides: TGTGCCAGCAGCAAACAGGGCGGGACAGGGGGCCGCCGGGATGAAAAACTGTTTTTT.

The V call is TRBV7-6, the J call TRBJ2-1; the D gene is possibly TRBD2 (5 bases). This CDR3 spans 16 amino acids. The germline CDR1 and CDR2 sequences are SGHVS and FNYEAQ. V was shortened by 1 base and J by 3 bases, with 13 bases between the two germline ends. The CDR3 sequence is CASSLVPERFYNEQFF. CDR3 nucleotides: TGTGCCAGCAGCTTAGTCCCTGAGCGGTTCTACAATGAGCAGTTCTTC.

The rearrangement links TRBV5-6 to TRBJ2-7; TRBD2 agrees at 7 bases. V lost 4 bases and J lost 5; bases outside the gene matches: 12. The CDR3 has 15 residues. The germline CDR1 and CDR2 sequences are SGHDT and YYEEEE. This CDR3 reads CASSPRGGRLHEQYF. The CDR3 DNA reads TGTGCCAGCAGCCCTCGGGGAGGGAGGCTCCACGAGCAGTACTTC.

The rearrangement links TRBV19 to TRBJ2-1, with D hard to call. CDR1 is LNHDA and CDR2 is SQIVND in the germline V gene (reference sequence). V lost 1 base, J lost 5 bases, and 12 bases lay in between. This CDR3 contains 15 residues. The CDR3 here is CASSIVPRRNNEQFF. The CDR3 DNA sequence: TGTGCCAGTAGTATAGTTCCAAGGCGGAACAATGAGCAGTTCTTC.

The J gene is TRBJ1-1, the V gene TRBV10-2; D perhaps matches TRBD1 (5 bases). Germline loops: CDR1 WSHSY, CDR2 SAAADI. Between the trimmed V and J ends, which lost 5 bases and 2 bases, there was a span of 9 bases. This CDR3 comprises 13 residues. The CDR3 protein is CASSTGGNTEAFF. DNA of the CDR3: TGCGCCAGCAGTACGGGGGGTAACACTGAAGCTTTCTTT.

Only a few counts were recorded for this clone. This rearrangement joins TRBV5-1 to TRBJ2-7, with 12 positions matching TRBD2. CDR1 is SGHRS, CDR2 YFSETQ, per germline. The trim removed 3 bases at V and 5 bases at J, leaving 6 bases unmatched. The CDR3 consists of 15 residues. CDR3 DNA sequence: TGCGCCAGCAGCTCGCTAGCGGGAGGGCCCAACGAGCAGTACTTC. The encoded protein is CASSSLAGGPNEQYF.

This clone turned up a few times. The chain uses TRBV11-3 and TRBJ2-3; the match to TRBD2 covers 9 bases. This CDR3 has 16 residues. The junction had 11 bases not matched to a gene; V was cut back by 4 bases and J by 6 bases. Germline V lookup: CDR1 SGHNT, CDR2 YENEEA. The CDR3: CASSSHVAGAGDTQYF. The CDR3 DNA sequence: TGTGCCAGCAGCTCCCATGTAGCGGGAGCGGGGGATACGCAGTATTTT.